This TCR beta chain was recovered during a study of OX40 agonist ivuxolimab in advanced cancers. Germline CDR1 MNHEY, CDR2 SVGAGI. With 2 bases removed from V and 0 bases from J, the gap between germline ends came to 10 bases. This CDR3 contains 16 residues. The assay was immunoSEQ multiplex PCR, and TCRdb's table has in-frame clones only and misses some. In the table there are approximately 20,000 clones, 80% to 90% of which are singletons. The receptor's source is an adult with an advanced solid tumor such as melanoma, head and neck, liver or kidney cancer. Here the sequenced sample was CD4+ or CD8+ T cells sorted from blood, taken in a trial of the OX40 agonist ivuxolimab. V gene TRBV6-5 combines with J gene TRBJ1-4; no clear D. Here the CDR3 reads CASSYETLATNEKLFF. CDR3 nucleotides: TGTGCCAGCAGTTACGAGACACTTGCAACTAATGAAAAACTGTTTTTT.